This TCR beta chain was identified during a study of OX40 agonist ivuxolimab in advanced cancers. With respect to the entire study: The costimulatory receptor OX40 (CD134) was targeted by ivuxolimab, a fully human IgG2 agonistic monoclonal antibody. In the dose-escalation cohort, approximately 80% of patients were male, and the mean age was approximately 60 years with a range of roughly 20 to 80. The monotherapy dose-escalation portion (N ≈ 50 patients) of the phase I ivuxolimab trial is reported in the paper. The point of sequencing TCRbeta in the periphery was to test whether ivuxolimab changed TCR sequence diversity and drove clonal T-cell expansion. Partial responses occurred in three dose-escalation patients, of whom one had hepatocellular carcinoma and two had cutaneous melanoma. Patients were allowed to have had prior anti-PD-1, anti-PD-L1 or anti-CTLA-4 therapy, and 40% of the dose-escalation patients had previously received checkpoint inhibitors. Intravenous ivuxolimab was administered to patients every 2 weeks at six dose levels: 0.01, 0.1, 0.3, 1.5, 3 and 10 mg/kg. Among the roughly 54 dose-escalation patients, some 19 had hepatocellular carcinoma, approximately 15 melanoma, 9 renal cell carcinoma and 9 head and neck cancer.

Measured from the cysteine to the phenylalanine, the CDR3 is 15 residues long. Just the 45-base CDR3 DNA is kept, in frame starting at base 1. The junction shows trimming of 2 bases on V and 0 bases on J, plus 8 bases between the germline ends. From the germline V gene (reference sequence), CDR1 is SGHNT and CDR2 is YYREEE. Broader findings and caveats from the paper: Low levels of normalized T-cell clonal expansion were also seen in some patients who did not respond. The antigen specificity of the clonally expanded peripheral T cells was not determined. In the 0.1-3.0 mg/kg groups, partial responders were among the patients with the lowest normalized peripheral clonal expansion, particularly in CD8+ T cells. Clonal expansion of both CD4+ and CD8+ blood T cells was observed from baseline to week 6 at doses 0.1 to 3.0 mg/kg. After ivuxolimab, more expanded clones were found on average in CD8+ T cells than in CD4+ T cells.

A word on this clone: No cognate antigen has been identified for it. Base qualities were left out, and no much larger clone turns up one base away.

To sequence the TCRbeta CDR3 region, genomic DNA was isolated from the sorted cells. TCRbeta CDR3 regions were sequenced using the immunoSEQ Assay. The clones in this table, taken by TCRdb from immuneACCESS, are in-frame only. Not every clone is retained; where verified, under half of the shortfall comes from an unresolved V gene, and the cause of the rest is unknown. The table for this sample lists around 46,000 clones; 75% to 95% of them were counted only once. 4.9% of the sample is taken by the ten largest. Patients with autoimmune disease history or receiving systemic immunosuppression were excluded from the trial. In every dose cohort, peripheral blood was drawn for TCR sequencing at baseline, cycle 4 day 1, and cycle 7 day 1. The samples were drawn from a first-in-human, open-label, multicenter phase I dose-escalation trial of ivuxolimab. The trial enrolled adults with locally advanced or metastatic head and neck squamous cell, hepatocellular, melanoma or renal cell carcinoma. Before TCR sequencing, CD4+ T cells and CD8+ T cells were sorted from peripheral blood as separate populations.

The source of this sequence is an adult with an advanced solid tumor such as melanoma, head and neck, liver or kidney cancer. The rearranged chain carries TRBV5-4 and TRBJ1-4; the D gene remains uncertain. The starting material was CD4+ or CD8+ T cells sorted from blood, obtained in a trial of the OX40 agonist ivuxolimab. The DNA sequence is TGTGCCAGCAGCTTTTACAGTGCAACTAATGAAAAACTGTTTTTT. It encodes CASSFYSATNEKLFF.